This T cell receptor beta chain comes out of a study of blood T cells in healthy people across ages. Combining a sample-barcoded 5' primer with a J-beta primer mix, a second PCR ran for roughly 7 to 12 cycles. The template-switch adaptor, which had 12 random nucleotides, put a tag on each cDNA molecule. TCRdb processed the 5' RACE reads anew with MiXCR; each CDR3 protein has one entry. The table lists approximately 1.5 million distinct CDR3 sequences, about 42% of them singletons. This CDR3 has 14 residues. From germline, CDR1 is ENHRY and CDR2 SYGVKD. The V end was cut by 7 bases, the J end by 4 bases, with 17 bases between.

The chain couples TRBV10-3 to TRBJ2-7, with D perhaps TRBD1 (5 bases). This sequence originates from a woman younger than 35 in good health. The specimen was blood. The CDR3 sequence is CAIKTQGPSYEQYF. The DNA for the CDR3 is TGTGCCATCAAAACTCAGGGTCCAAGTTACGAGCAGTACTTC.